This record looks at one T cell receptor beta chain sequence and its context. This CDR3 region has 15 residues. V was trimmed by 0 bases and J by 5 bases, leaving 13 bases between them. Germline assignment: CDR1 SGHVS and CDR2 FQNEAQ. Measured with immunoSEQ multiplex PCR; TCRdb has only the in-frame clones, and not every one. Of about 350,000 clones listed, roughly 87% are singletons. The sample is drawn from a study of blood T cell repertoires in COVID-19. This chain joins TRBV7-8 and TRBJ1-1; TRBD1 might be the D (6 bases). The sequenced sample was peripheral blood. The receptor's source is a woman aged 60 to 75 with COVID-19, enrolled during active disease. CDR3 protein: CASSLASGQGTEAFF. CDR3 bases: TGTGCCAGCAGCTTAGCGTCCGGTCAGGGGACTGAAGCTTTCTTT.